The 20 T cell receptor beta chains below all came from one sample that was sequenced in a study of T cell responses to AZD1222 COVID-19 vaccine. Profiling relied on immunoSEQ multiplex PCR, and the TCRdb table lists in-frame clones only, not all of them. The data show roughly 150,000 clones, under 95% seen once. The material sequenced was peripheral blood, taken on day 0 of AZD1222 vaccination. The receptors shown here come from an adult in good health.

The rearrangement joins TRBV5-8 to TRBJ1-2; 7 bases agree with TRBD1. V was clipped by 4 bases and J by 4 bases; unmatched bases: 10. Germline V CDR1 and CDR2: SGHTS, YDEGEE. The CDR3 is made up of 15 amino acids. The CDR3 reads CASSHLRQGGYGYTF. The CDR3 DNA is TGTGCCAGCAGCCACCTACGACAGGGCGGCTATGGCTACACCTTC.

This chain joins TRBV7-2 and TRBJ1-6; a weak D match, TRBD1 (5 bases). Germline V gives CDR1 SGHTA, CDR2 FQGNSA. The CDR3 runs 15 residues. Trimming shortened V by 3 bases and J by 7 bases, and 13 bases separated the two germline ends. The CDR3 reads CASSFKGEGNSPLHF. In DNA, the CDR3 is TGTGCCAGCAGCTTCAAAGGGGAGGGAAATTCACCCCTCCACTTT.

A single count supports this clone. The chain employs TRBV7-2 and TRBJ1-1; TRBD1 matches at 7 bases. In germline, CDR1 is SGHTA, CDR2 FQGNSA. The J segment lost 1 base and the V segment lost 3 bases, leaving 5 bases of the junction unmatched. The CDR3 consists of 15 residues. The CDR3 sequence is CASSFRGRGNTEAFF. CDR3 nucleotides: TGTGCCAGCAGCTTCAGGGGGAGGGGGAACACTGAAGCTTTCTTT.

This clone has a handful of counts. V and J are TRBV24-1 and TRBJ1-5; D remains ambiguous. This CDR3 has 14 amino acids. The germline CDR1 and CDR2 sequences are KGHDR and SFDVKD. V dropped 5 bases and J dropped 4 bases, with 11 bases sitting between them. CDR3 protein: CATSGAGGNQPQHF. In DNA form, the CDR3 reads TGTGCCACCAGTGGGGCGGGCGGGAATCAGCCCCAGCATTTT.

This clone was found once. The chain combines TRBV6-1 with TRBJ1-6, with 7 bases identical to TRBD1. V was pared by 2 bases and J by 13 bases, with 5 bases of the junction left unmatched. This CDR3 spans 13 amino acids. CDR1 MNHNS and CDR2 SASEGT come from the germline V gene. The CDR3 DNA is TGTGCCAGCAGTGAAAGAGGCAGGGGGCCCCTCCACTTT. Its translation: CASSERGRGPLHF.

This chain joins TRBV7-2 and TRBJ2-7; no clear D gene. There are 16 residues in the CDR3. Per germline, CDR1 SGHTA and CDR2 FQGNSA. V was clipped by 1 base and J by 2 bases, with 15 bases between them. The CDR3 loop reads CASSLGGSSHPYEQYF. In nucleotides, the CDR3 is TGTGCCAGCAGCTTAGGCGGCTCTTCCCACCCCTACGAGCAGTACTTC.

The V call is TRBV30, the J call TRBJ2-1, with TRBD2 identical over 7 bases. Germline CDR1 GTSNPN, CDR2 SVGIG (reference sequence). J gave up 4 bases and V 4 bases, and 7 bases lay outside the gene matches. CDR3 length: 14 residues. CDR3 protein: CAWNSGVDYNEQFF. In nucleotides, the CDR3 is TGTGCCTGGAACAGCGGGGTGGATTACAATGAGCAGTTCTTC.

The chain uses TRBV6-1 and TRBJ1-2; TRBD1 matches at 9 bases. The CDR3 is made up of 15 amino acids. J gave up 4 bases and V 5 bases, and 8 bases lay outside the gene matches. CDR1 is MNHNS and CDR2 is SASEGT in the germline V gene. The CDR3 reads CASSPLGQGLYGYTF. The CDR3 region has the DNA TGTGCCAGCAGTCCCTTGGGACAGGGACTCTATGGCTACACCTTC.

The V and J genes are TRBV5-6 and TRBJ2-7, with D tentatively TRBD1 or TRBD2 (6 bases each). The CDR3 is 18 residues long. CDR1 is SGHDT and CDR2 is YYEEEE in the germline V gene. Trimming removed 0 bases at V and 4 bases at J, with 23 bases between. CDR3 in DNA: TGTGCCAGCAGCTTGGCCGGGAGTGGCTTACAGGGCTGGTACGAGCAGTACTTC. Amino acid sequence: CASSLAGSGLQGWYEQYF.

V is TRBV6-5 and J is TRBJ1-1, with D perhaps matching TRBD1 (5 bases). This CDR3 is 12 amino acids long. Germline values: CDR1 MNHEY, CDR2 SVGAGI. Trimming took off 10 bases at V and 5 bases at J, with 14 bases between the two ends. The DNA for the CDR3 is TGTGCCACCCGCCCGGGGCCGACTGAAGCTTTCTTT. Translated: CATRPGPTEAFF.

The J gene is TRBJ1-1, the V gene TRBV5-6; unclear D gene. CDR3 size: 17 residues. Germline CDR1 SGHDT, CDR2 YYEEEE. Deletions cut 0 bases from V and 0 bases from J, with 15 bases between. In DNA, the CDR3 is TGTGCCAGCAGCTTGGTCCAGGCCCGGGAAGTGAACACTGAAGCTTTCTTT. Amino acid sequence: CASSLVQAREVNTEAFF.

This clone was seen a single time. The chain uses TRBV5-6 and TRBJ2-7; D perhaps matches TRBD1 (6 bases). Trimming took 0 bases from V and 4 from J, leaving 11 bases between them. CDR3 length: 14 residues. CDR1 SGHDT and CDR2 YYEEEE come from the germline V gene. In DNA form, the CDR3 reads TGTGCCAGCAGCTTGGGGGACACAGGGTACGAGCAGTACTTC. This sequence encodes CASSLGDTGYEQYF.

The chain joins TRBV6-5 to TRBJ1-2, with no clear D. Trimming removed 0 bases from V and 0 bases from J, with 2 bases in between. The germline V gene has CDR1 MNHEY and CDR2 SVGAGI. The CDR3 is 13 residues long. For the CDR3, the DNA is TGTGCCAGCAGTTACTCTCCTAACTATGGCTACACCTTC. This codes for CASSYSPNYGYTF.

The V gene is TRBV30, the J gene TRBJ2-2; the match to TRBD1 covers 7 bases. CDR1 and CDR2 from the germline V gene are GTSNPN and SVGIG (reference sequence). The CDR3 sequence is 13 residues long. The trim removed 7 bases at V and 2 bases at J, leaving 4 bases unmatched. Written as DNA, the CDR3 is TGTGCCTACGACAGGGATAACACCGGGGAGCTGTTTTTT. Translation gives CAYDRDNTGELFF.

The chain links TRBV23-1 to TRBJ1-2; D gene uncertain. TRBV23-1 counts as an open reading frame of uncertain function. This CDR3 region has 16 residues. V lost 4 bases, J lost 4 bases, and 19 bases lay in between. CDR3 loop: CASSRLPGVSSYGYTF. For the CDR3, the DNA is TGCGCCAGCAGTCGCTTACCGGGCGTTTCTAGCTATGGCTACACCTTC.

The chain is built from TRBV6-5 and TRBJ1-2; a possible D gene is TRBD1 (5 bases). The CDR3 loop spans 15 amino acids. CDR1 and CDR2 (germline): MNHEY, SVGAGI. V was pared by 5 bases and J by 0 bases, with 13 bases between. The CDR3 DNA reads TGTGCCAGCAGTCTAGCTGACAGTGCTAACTATGGCTACACCTTC. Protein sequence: CASSLADSANYGYTF.

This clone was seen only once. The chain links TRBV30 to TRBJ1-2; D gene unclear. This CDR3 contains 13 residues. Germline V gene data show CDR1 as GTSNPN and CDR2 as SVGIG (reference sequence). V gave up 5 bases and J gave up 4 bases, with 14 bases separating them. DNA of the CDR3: TGTGCCTGGGCGGTAGGGCCTTCCTATGGCTACACCTTC. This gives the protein CAWAVGPSYGYTF.

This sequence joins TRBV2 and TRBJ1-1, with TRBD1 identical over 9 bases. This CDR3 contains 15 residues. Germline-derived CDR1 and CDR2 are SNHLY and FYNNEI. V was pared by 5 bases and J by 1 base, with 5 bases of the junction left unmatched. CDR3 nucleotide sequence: TGTGCCAGCAGTTTGGACAGGGGAAGGAACACTGAAGCTTTCTTT. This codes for CASSLDRGRNTEAFF.

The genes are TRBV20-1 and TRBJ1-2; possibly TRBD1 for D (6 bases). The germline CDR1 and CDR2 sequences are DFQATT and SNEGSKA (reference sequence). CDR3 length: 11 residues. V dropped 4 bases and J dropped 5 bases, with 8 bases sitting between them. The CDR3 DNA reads TGCAGTGCTATAAGGGGGTATGGCTACACCTTC. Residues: CSAIRGYGYTF.

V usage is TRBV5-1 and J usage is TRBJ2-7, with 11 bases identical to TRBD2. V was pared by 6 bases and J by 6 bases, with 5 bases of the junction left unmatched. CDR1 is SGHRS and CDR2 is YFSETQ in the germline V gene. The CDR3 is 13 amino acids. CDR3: CASILAGGFEQYF. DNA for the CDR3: TGCGCCAGCATCTTAGCGGGAGGGTTCGAGCAGTACTTC.